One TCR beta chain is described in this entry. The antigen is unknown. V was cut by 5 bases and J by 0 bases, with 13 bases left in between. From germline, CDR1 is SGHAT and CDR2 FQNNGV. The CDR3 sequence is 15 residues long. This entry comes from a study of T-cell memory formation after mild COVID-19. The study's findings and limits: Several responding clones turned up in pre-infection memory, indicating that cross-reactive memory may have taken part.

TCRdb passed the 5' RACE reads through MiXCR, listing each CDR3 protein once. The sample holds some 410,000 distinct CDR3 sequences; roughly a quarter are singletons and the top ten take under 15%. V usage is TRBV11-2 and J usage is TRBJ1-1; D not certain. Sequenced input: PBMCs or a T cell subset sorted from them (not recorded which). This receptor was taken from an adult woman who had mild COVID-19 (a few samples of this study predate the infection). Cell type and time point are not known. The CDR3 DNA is TGTGCCAGCAGCCTACCCGCCAGGATGAACACTGAAGCTTTCTTT. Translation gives CASSLPARMNTEAFF.